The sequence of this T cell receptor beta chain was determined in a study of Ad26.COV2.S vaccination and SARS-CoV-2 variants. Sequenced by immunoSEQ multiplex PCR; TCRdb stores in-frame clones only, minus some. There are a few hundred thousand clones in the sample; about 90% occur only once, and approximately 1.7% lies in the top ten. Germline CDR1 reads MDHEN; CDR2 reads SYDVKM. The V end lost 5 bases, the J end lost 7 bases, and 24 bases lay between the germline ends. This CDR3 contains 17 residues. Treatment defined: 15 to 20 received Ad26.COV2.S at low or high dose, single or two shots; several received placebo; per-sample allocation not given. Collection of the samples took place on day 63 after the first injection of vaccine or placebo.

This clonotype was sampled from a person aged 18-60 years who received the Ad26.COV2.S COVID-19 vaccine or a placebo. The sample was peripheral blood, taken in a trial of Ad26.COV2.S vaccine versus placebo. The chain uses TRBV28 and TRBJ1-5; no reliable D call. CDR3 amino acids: CASSPTWSRPEDQPQHF. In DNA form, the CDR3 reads TGTGCCAGCAGTCCTACTTGGAGCCGCCCGGAGGACCAGCCCCAGCATTTT.